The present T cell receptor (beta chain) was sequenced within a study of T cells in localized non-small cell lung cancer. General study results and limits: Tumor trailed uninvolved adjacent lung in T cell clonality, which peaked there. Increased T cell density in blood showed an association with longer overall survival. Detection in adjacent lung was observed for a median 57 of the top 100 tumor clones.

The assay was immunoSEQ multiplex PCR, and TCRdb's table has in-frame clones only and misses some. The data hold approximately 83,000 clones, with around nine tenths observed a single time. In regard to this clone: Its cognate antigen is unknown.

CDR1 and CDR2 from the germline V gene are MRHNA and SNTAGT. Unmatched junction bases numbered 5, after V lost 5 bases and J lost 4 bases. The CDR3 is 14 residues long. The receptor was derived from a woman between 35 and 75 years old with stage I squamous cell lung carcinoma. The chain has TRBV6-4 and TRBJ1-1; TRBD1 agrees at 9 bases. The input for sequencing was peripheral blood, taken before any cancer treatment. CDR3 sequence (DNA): TGTGCCAGCAGTAGGGACAGGGAGAGCACTGAAGCTTTCTTT. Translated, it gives CASSRDRESTEAFF.